A selection of T cell receptor beta chains follows, all from one sample in a study of shared clonotypes between healthy human individuals. The repertoire was sequenced with immunoSEQ multiplex PCR; TCRdb's copy has only in-frame clones and lacks some. Of 450,000 to 500,000 clones in the sample, about 80% were seen once. Sequences were obtained from PBMCs. The receptors were gathered from a middle-aged woman in good health. Some clones in this sample may be carry-over from other donors' samples. Both conserved end residues are part of each CDR3. D genes are given only for firm matches. Not every row has a clone size; where given, it reads once, few, many or a size class.

TRBJ2-3 TRBV2 - - TGTGCCAGCCGGCTAGAGGTGGGCACAGATACGCAGTATTTT CASRLEVGTDTQYF
TRBJ1-3 TRBV5-4 TRBD1 - TGTGCCAGCAGCTTGGCAGGGGGACGGCCTGGAAACACCATATATTTT CASSLAGGRPGNTIYF
TRBJ2-7 TRBV5-1 TRBD1 - TGCGCCAGCAGTGAGGGACAGGGATCTTGGGAGCAGTACTTC CASSEGQGSWEQYF
TRBJ1-2 TRBV28 - - TGTGCCAGCAGTTCACAGGGAAGCGGCTACACCTTC CASSSQGSGYTF
TRBJ2-2 TRBV18 - - TGTGCCAGCTCACCGACACGATCCGGGGAGCTGTTTTTT CASSPTRSGELFF
TRBJ2-7 TRBV7-9 TRBD1 - TGTGCCAGCAGCTTTGACAGGGGGCGTGAGCAGTACTTC CASSFDRGREQYF
TRBJ1-4 TRBV19 TRBD1 - TGTGCCAGCCACAGGGGACGCGGTGAAAAACTGTTTTTT CASHRGRGEKLFF
TRBJ2-1 TRBV6-5 TRBD2 - TGTGCCAGCAGTTACCAACTAGCGGGGCACAATGAGCAGTTCTTC CASSYQLAGHNEQFF
TRBJ1-2 TRBV18 - - TGTGCCAGCTCACCATTGTCGTCCTCCGGGGACTATGGCTACACCTTC CASSPLSSSGDYGYTF
TRBJ2-3 TRBV7-9 TRBD2 - TGTGCCAGCAGCGCCGGACTAGCGGGAGCCGATACGCAGTATTTT CASSAGLAGADTQYF
TRBJ2-7 TRBV28 - - TGTGCCAGCAGTCCAATCGACAAATACGAGCAGTACTTC CASSPIDKYEQYF
TRBJ2-7 TRBV7-2 - once TGTGCCAGCAGCTTAGAGGGGTCCGATACCTACGAGCAGTACTTC CASSLEGSDTYEQYF
TRBJ2-3 TRBV10-1 TRBD2 - TGCGCCAGCAGTGAGGGACTAGCGGCTAGCACAGATACGCAGTATTTT CASSEGLAASTDTQYF
TRBJ1-5 TRBV18 TRBD1 - TGTGCCAGCTCACCGACCGAGCAGGGGGGTATAAGCAATCAGCCCCAGCATTTT CASSPTEQGGISNQPQHF
TRBJ2-3 TRBV2 - - TGTGCCAGCAGTGAAGGTCGATCACCGGAAGGTCATACGCAGTATTTT CASSEGRSPEGHTQYF
TRBJ2-4 TRBV2 TRBD1 - TGTGCCAGCACAGATAAAACAGGGGACGCCATTCAGTACTTC CASTDKTGDAIQYF
TRBJ2-7 TRBV5-4 - - TGTGCCAGCAGCTTGGGAGGGGGAGTTTACGAGCAGTACTTC CASSLGGGVYEQYF
TRBJ1-1 TRBV29-1 - few TGCAGCGTTGAAGTCGGAATGAACACTGAAGCTTTCTTT CSVEVGMNTEAFF
TRBJ2-1 TRBV5-1 - - TGCGCCAGCAGCTTAGGACAGATCAGCTCCTACAATGAGCAGTTCTTC CASSLGQISSYNEQFF
TRBJ1-1 TRBV19 - - TGTGCCAGTAGTCCGGGGGGCGGTATGAACACTGAAGCTTTCTTT CASSPGGGMNTEAFF
TRBJ2-7 TRBV10-3 - few TGTGCCATCAGTGAGGTAGAGTACAGCTCCTACGAGCAGTACTTC CAISEVEYSSYEQYF
TRBJ1-1 TRBV6-5 - few TGTGCCAGCAGTTACTCGATTGCAGTGAACACTGAAGCTTTCTTT CASSYSIAVNTEAFF
TRBJ2-7 TRBV28 TRBD2 - TGTGCCAGCAGCGAGACTAGCGGGGTAGCCTACGAGCAGTACTTC CASSETSGVAYEQYF
TRBJ2-7 TRBV6-6 - - TGTGCCAGCATCTCTGAGGGAGGGGGCGAGCAGTACTTC CASISEGGGEQYF
TRBJ2-1 TRBV4-2 - few TGTGCCAGCAGCCAAGTCGGGAGTCGCGCGTTCTTC CASSQVGSRAFF
TRBJ1-1 TRBV6-1 - - TGTGCCAGCAGTGAATTCAGAGAAGCTTTCTTT CASSEFREAFF
TRBJ1-1 TRBV6-5 - - TGTGCCAGCAGTTACTCGAGAGGGGGGAACACTGAAGCTTTCTTT CASSYSRGGNTEAFF
TRBJ2-7 TRBV2 - - TGTGCCAGCAGACAGGATTACAAGCAGTACTTC CASRQDYKQYF
TRBJ1-5 TRBV19 - - TGTGCCAGTAGTCAGGGTTTCGTTCAGCCCCAGCATTTT CASSQGFVQPQHF
TRBJ2-5 TRBV7-9 TRBD2 once TGTGCCAGCAGCCCCCCGCGGGGAGGGTTCCAAGAGACCCAGTACTTC CASSPPRGGFQETQYF
TRBJ2-3 TRBV6-5 - - TGTGCCAGCAGTTACGCCAGGATGGATACGCAGTATTTT CASSYARMDTQYF
TRBJ2-7 TRBV6-5 TRBD2 - TGTGCCAGCAGTTACTTGACTAGCGGGAGAGGGGAGCAGTACTTC CASSYLTSGRGEQYF
TRBJ2-7 TRBV2 - once TGTGCCAGCAGTGAAATGGGGTACGAGCAGTACTTC CASSEMGYEQYF
TRBJ2-2 TRBV28 - - TGTGCCAGCAGAACCACGGTGGGTCTAGCGTCCACCGGGGAGCTGTTTTTT CASRTTVGLASTGELFF
TRBJ2-7 TRBV18 TRBD1 many TGTGCCAGCTCCCCCGAGGGACAGGGCGTAGGGCCTGACTTC CASSPEGQGVGPDF
TRBJ2-1 TRBV19 TRBD2 many TGTGCCAGTAGTATAGCTAGCGGAAGTCCTAGTGAGCAGTTCTTC CASSIASGSPSEQFF